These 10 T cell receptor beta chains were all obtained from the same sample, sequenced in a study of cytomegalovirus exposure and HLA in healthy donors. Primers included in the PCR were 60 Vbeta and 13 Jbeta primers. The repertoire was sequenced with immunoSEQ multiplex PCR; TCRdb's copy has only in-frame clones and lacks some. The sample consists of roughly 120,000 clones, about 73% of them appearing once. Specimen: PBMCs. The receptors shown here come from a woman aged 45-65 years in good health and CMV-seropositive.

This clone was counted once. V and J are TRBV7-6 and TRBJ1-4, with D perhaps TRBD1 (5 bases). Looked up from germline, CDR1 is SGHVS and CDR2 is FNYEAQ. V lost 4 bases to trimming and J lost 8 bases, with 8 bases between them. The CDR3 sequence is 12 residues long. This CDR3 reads CASSYGGEKLFF. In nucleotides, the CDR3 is TGTGCCAGCAGCTATGGGGGGGAAAAACTGTTTTTT.

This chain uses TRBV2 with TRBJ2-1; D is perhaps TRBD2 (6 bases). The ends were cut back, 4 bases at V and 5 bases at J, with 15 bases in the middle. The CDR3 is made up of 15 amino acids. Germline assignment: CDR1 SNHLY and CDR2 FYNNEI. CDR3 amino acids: CASSAIGLTNNEQFF. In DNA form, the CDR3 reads TGTGCCAGCAGTGCCATAGGACTAACAAACAATGAGCAGTTCTTC.

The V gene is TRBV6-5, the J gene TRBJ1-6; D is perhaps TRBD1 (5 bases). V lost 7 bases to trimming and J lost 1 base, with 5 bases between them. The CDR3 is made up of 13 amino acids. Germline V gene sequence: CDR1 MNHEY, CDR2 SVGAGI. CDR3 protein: CASTGSYNSPLHF. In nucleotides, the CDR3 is TGTGCCAGCACAGGGTCCTATAATTCACCCCTCCACTTT.

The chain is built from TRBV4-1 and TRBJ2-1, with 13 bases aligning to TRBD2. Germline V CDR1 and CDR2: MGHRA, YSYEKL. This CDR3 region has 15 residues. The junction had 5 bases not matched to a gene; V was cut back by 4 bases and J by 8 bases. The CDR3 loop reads CASSRGLAGVYEQFF. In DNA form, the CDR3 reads TGCGCCAGCAGCCGAGGACTAGCGGGGGTGTATGAGCAGTTCTTC.

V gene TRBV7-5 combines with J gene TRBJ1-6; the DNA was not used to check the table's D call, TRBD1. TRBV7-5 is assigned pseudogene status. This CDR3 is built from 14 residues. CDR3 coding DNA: TGTGCCAGCACTGAACAGGGCTGGAGTTCACCCCTCCACTTT. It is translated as CASTEQGWSSPLHF.

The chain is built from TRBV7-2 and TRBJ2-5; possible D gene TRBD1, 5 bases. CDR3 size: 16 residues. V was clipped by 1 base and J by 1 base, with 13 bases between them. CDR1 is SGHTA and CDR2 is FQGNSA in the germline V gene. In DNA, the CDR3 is TGTGCCAGCAGCTTAGTGGCAGGGCCTTTCCAAGAGACCCAGTACTTC. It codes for CASSLVAGPFQETQYF.

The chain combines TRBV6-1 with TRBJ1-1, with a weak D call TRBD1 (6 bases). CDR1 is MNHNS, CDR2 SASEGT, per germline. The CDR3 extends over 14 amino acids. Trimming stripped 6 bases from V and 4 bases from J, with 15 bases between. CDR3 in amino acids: CASSVRGDGTEAFF. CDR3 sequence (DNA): TGTGCCAGCAGCGTCAGGGGTGACGGCACTGAAGCTTTCTTT.

CDR3 protein: CASSLGGAGIYEQYF. The CDR3 coding sequence is TGCGCCAGCAGCTTGGGAGGGGCGGGAATCTACGAGCAGTACTTC. The chain carries TRBV5-1 and TRBJ2-7; D is perhaps TRBD2 (6 bases). Trimming stripped 0 bases from V and 3 bases from J, with 13 bases between. Per the germline V gene, CDR1 is SGHRS and CDR2 is YFSETQ. CDR3 length: 15 residues.

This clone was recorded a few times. CDR3 loop: CASSLRGNQPQHF. The CDR3 DNA is TGTGCCAGCAGCTTACGGGGGAATCAGCCCCAGCATTTT. The chain carries TRBV7-2 and TRBJ1-5; perhaps TRBD1 as D (5 bases). The V end was cut by 2 bases, the J end by 4 bases, with 6 bases between. This CDR3 region has 13 residues. Germline V gives CDR1 SGHTA, CDR2 FQGNSA.

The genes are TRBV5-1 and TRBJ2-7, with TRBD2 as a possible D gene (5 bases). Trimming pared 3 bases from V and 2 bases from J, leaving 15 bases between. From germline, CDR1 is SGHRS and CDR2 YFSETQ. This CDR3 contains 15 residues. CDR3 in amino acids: CASSSDSQRTYEQYF. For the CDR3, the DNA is TGCGCCAGCAGCTCGGACTCCCAGCGAACCTACGAGCAGTACTTC.